One and the same sample provided the 7 T cell receptor beta chains below, sequenced in a study of OX40 agonist ivuxolimab in advanced cancers. Library preparation was by the immunoSEQ multiplex PCR assay. Here the immuneACCESS table is served through TCRdb, limited to in-frame sequences with V and J called. Missing clones are a known gap in these copies; in checked studies unresolved V genes cover under half, and the rest lacks a known reason. Here the sample has approximately 31,000 clones; about 92% occur a single time. Clones ranked in the top ten supply 0.92% of the sample. The source material was CD4+ or CD8+ T cells sorted from blood, sampled in a trial of the OX40 agonist ivuxolimab. The origin of the receptors is an adult with an advanced solid tumor such as melanoma, head and neck, liver or kidney cancer.

V and J are TRBV2 and TRBJ2-1, with a tentative D call TRBD1 (5 bases). The CDR3 has 12 residues. The germline V gene has CDR1 SNHLY and CDR2 FYNNEI. The germline V and J ends were trimmed by 6 bases and 8 bases, with 11 bases remaining between them. The CDR3 DNA follows: TGTGCCAGCAGGTCCAGGGTCTATGAGCAGTTCTTC. As protein: CASRSRVYEQFF.

The chain employs TRBV19 and TRBJ1-1, with 8 positions matching TRBD1. CDR1 is LNHDA, CDR2 SQIVND, per germline (reference sequence). With 1 base clipped from V and 0 bases from J, the junction kept 7 bases outside the gene matches. The CDR3 contains 17 residues. The CDR3 nucleotides read TGTGCCAGTAGTATAGGAGGACAGGGTGGGGTGAACACTGAAGCTTTCTTT. Amino acids: CASSIGGQGGVNTEAFF.

This chain uses TRBV9 with TRBJ2-4; TRBD1 might be the D (5 bases). The CDR3 consists of 13 residues. From germline, CDR1 is SGDLS and CDR2 YYNGEE. Trimming pared 1 base from V and 5 bases from J, leaving 7 bases between. The CDR3 protein is CASSVTRENIQYF. The CDR3, as DNA: TGTGCCAGCAGCGTAACCAGGGAAAACATTCAGTACTTC.

The chain recombines TRBV5-4 with TRBJ1-2; 7 nucleotides agree with TRBD1. V lost 1 base and J lost 1; bases outside the gene matches: 4. The CDR3 sequence is 15 residues long. Germline CDR1 is SGHNT and CDR2 is YYREEE (reference sequence). This chain's CDR3 is CASSLQGGFNYGYTF. CDR3 nucleotides: TGTGCCAGCAGCTTGCAAGGGGGCTTTAACTATGGCTACACCTTC. The full variable domain, in which reference TRBV5-4 and TRBJ1-2 provide the parts outside the CDR3, is ETGVTQSPTHLIKTRGQQVTLRCSSQSGHNTVSWYQQALGQGPQFIFQYYREEENGRGNFPPRFSGLQFPNYSSELNVNALELDDSALYLCASSLQGGFNYGYTFGSGTRLTVV.

The chain is built from TRBV2 and TRBJ1-5; 10 bases are shared with TRBD1. The V gene end was trimmed by 4 bases and the J gene end by 0 bases; junction bases not matched to a gene: 3. The CDR3 covers 16 residues. CDR1 is SNHLY and CDR2 is FYNNEI in the germline V gene. The DNA for the CDR3 is TGTGCCAGCAGTGTCGACAGGGGGCGTAGCAATCAGCCCCAGCATTTT. Its translation is CASSVDRGRSNQPQHF.

The chain couples TRBV6-1 to TRBJ2-7; weak D call: TRBD2 (5 bases). Trimming removed 2 bases at V and 5 bases at J, with 10 bases between. This CDR3 region has 13 residues. CDR1 MNHNS and CDR2 SASEGT come from the germline V gene. The CDR3: CASSERGSDEQYF. In nucleotides, the CDR3 is TGTGCCAGCAGTGAAAGAGGGTCGGACGAGCAGTACTTC.

The chain carries TRBV11-2 and TRBJ2-1; perhaps TRBD2 as D (5 bases). The V and J ends lost 0 bases and 6 bases respectively, with 12 bases between them. The CDR3 is made up of 15 amino acids. Germline CDR1 reads SGHAT; CDR2 reads FQNNGV. The DNA for the CDR3 is TGTGCCAGCAGCTTAGACCCGGGTGAGGGCAATGAGCAGTTCTTC. Its translation is CASSLDPGEGNEQFF.